This entry lists 15 T cell receptor beta chains sequenced from one sample in a study of shared clonotypes between healthy human individuals. As defined, naive CD8 cells were CD45RO-negative and positively selected for CCR7, with terminally differentiated effector memory CD45RA+ cells excluded. Only in-frame clones appear in the TCRdb table, and some are missing; sequencing was by immunoSEQ multiplex PCR. The sample carries roughly 2 million clones, about 95% recorded once. Specimen: naive CD8+ T cells sorted from blood. The receptors stem from a man in his late teens or twenties in good health.

The rearrangement joins TRBV27 to TRBJ2-5; 9 nucleotides match TRBD2. The CDR3 spans 15 residues. Germline loops: CDR1 MNHEY, CDR2 SMNVEV (reference sequence). V was pared by 6 bases and J by 1 base, with 6 bases of the junction left unmatched. The CDR3 nucleotides read TGTGCCAGCAGCAGTCTAGCGGGGCCCCAAGAGACCCAGTACTTC. This encodes CASSSLAGPQETQYF.

V gene TRBV15 combines with J gene TRBJ2-7; perhaps TRBD2 as D (6 bases). V was pared by 0 bases and J by 4 bases, with 10 bases between. The CDR3 is 14 amino acids. Per germline, CDR1 LNHNV and CDR2 YYDKDF (reference sequence). The CDR3 loop is CATSRDRDLYEQYF. The CDR3 DNA follows: TGTGCCACCAGCAGAGACAGGGACTTATACGAGCAGTACTTC.

The V and J genes are TRBV5-1 and TRBJ2-6; 11 nucleotides agree with TRBD2. V shed 8 bases and J 0 bases; nucleotides not matched to a gene: 10. CDR3 length: 18 residues. CDR1 and CDR2 from the germline V gene are SGHRS and YFSETQ. This chain's CDR3 is CASNLAGGYSSGANVLTF. The CDR3 coding sequence is TGCGCCAGTAATCTAGCGGGGGGCTATTCCTCTGGGGCCAACGTCCTGACTTTC. Together with reference TRBV5-1 and TRBJ2-6, the CDR3 gives the full variable domain: KAGVTQTPRYLIKTRGQQVTLSCSPISGHRSVSWYQQTPGQGLQFLFEYFSETQRNKGNFPGRFSGRQFSNSRSEMNVSTLELGDSALYLCASNLAGGYSSGANVLTFGAGSRLTVL.

The genes are TRBV29-1 and TRBJ1-1; TRBD1 agrees at 7 bases. The CDR3 sequence is 12 residues long. V was clipped by 6 bases and J by 3 bases; unmatched bases: 4. CDR1 is SQVTM, CDR2 ANQGSEA, per germline. CDR3 in DNA: TGCAGCGTCGACACAGGGGACACTGAAGCTTTCTTT. Its protein product is CSVDTGDTEAFF.

This clone was found once. The chain carries TRBV7-2 and TRBJ2-7; 7 bases line up with TRBD2. The CDR3 runs to 12 residues. The J segment lost 5 bases and the V segment lost 10 bases, leaving 8 bases of the junction unmatched. CDR1 is SGHTA and CDR2 is FQGNSA in the germline V gene. The CDR3 coding sequence is TGTGCCATCCAAGCGGGACCAAACGAGCAGTACTTC. Translation gives CAIQAGPNEQYF.

CDR3 DNA sequence: TGCGCCAGCAGGGAGGACGGGGGGGGGCCGGACACAGATACGCAGTATTTT. It specifies CASREDGGGPDTDTQYF. This chain links TRBV4-1 with TRBJ2-3, with TRBD2 matching 8 bases. The CDR3 totals 17 residues. Germline CDR1 and CDR2: MGHRA and YSYEKL. The trim removed 6 bases at V and 2 bases at J, leaving 13 bases unmatched.

Points on this clone: This specimen includes other DNA sequences encoding the same CDR3. The chain recombines TRBV7-6 with TRBJ2-7; 7 bases line up with TRBD1. V lost 1 base to trimming and J lost 1 base; unmatched junction nucleotides: 1. The germline V gene encodes CDR1 SGHVS and CDR2 FNYEAQ. The CDR3 runs 14 residues. The CDR3 loop is CASSLVTGSYEQYF. DNA for the CDR3: TGTGCCAGCAGCTTAGTGACAGGGTCCTACGAGCAGTACTTC.

The chain carries TRBV18 and TRBJ2-7, with D perhaps matching TRBD1 (6 bases). Germline V gene data show CDR1 as KGHSH and CDR2 as LQKENI. Deletions cut 6 bases from V and 2 bases from J, with 14 bases between. This CDR3 is 14 amino acids long. CDR3 amino acids: CASSHDRMPYEQYF. DNA of the CDR3: TGTGCCAGCTCCCACGACAGGATGCCCTACGAGCAGTACTTC.

As regards this clone: This sample also contains other DNA sequences that code for the same CDR3. J is TRBJ1-5 and V is TRBV27; 7 bases map to TRBD1. Looked up from germline, CDR1 is MNHEY and CDR2 is SMNVEV (reference sequence). The trim removed 4 bases at V and 1 base at J, leaving 4 bases unmatched. The CDR3 consists of 15 residues. CDR3 nucleotides: TGTGCCAGCAGTTCTGGGACAGACAGCAATCAGCCCCAGCATTTT. This sequence encodes CASSSGTDSNQPQHF.

The gene calls are TRBV19 and TRBJ2-7; maybe TRBD1 (6 bases). Trimming removed 5 bases from V and 6 bases from J, with 14 bases in between. Germline CDR1 and CDR2: LNHDA and SQIVND (reference sequence). The CDR3 covers 13 residues. This chain's CDR3 is CASSWQGSSEQYF. The CDR3 nucleotides are TGTGCCAGTAGTTGGCAGGGGTCCAGCGAGCAGTACTTC.

About this clone itself: Within the sample, other DNA sequences also encode this same CDR3. The chain recombines TRBV6-5 with TRBJ1-6, with unresolved D. The germline gives CDR1 MNHEY, CDR2 SVGAGI. The CDR3 totals 14 residues. V was pared by 2 bases and J by 9 bases, with 11 bases between. The CDR3 nucleotides read TGTGCCAGCAGTTACGGTGGCGGCAGTTCACCCCTCCACTTT. It specifies CASSYGGGSSPLHF.

This rearrangement joins TRBV4-1 to TRBJ2-1; perhaps TRBD2 as D (5 bases). Germline-derived CDR1 and CDR2 are MGHRA and YSYEKL. CDR3 length: 14 amino acids. The ends were cut back, 0 bases at V and 9 bases at J, with 12 bases in the middle. The CDR3 DNA sequence: TGCGCCAGCAGCCAAGAAGGGCTAGCTTCTGAGCAGTTCTTC. Translated: CASSQEGLASEQFF.

V is TRBV5-1 and J is TRBJ2-7, with TRBD2 as a possible D gene (5 bases). Germline values: CDR1 SGHRS, CDR2 YFSETQ. The CDR3 runs to 14 residues. Trimming pared 4 bases from V and 4 bases from J, leaving 15 bases between. CDR3 residues: CASSPGRGVYEQYF. CDR3 sequence (DNA): TGCGCCAGCAGCCCCGGTCGGGGAGTGTACGAGCAGTACTTC.

This clone was recorded once. The chain carries TRBV2 and TRBJ1-5; the D gene is possibly TRBD1 (5 bases). Deletions cut 4 bases from V and 3 bases from J, with 10 bases between. CDR3 length equals 14 residues. Looked up from germline, CDR1 is SNHLY and CDR2 is FYNNEI. CDR3 loop: CASSAQGYNQPQHF. In nucleotides, the CDR3 is TGTGCCAGCAGTGCGCAGGGTTACAATCAGCCCCAGCATTTT.

The chain joins TRBV11-2 to TRBJ2-7, with a possible D match to TRBD2 (5 bases). The length of the CDR3 is 15 residues. V lost 4 bases and J 0 bases, leaving 13 bases between the germline ends. CDR1 and CDR2 from the germline V gene are SGHAT and FQNNGV. This chain's CDR3 is CASSSWELISYEQYF. CDR3 in DNA: TGTGCCAGCAGCTCGTGGGAGTTAATCTCCTACGAGCAGTACTTC.